A single sample gave rise to the 2 T cell receptor beta chains below, sequenced in a study of tumor and adjacent non-tumor tissue in lung cancer. RNA was extracted from bulk tissue without any cell sorting. A modified ARM-PCR protocol with three rounds of nested PCR amplified TCRbeta. One entry per CDR3 protein results from TCRdb running MiXCR on the multiplex PCR reads. The repertoire has over 110,000 distinct CDR3 sequences, about 71% of them found once; the top ten carry 15% to 20%. The source material was lung tumor tissue. Every receptor here comes from a man aged 55 to 69 with small cell lung cancer.

As regards this clonotype: This CDR3 fails to terminate in the conserved phenylalanine or tryptophan, so it likely reflects a read error. The rearrangement joins TRBV20-1 to TRBJ2-1; D might be TRBD1 or TRBD2, each matching 5 bases. The CDR3 is 14 amino acids. V lost 6 bases to trimming and J lost 4 bases, with 16 bases between them. CDR1 and CDR2 from the germline V gene are DFQATT and SNEGSKA (reference sequence). The DNA of the CDR3 is TGCAGTGCAAAGGGGCTATCGGGATACAATGAGCAGTTCTCC. This gives the protein CSAKGLSGYNEQFS.

A few counts support this clonotype. CDR3 sequence (DNA): TGCAGCGTTATGACTAGCAAGGGTGTAGATACGCAGTATTTT. It translates to CSVMTSKGVDTQYF. The gene calls are TRBV29-1 and TRBJ2-3, with 7 bases fitting TRBD2. The CDR3 is 14 residues long. Germline V gives CDR1 SQVTM, CDR2 ANQGSEA. V lost 5 bases to trimming and J lost 5 bases; unmatched junction nucleotides: 10.